The next 10 T cell receptor beta chains were all read from a single sample in a study of regulatory T cells in long-lasting Graves disease. Relying on iRepertoire HTBI primers and Arm-PCR of CDR3 regions, the team built TCR beta libraries. TCRdb passed the multiplex PCR reads through MiXCR, listing each CDR3 protein once. The sample contains over 250,000 distinct CDR3 sequences, more than 20% of which appear only once. The time point: persistent/refractory GD, antithyroid drugs over 5 years with positive TRAb. RNA from PBMCs was the source of the TCR library. Sequences were derived from peripheral blood mononuclear cells (PBMCs), sampled when the disease was refractory, from a patient treated with antithyroid drugs. These receptors all come from a female donor with Graves disease.

Only a few counts were recorded for this clonotype. The CDR3 region has the DNA TGCGCCAGCAGCTTGGTGCCGAGGGCCTACGAGCAGTACTTC. Encoded protein: CASSLVPRAYEQYF. The J gene is TRBJ2-7, the V gene TRBV5-1; tentative D call: TRBD2 (5 bases). Germline V gene data show CDR1 as SGHRS and CDR2 as YFSETQ. This CDR3 has 14 amino acids. V shed 0 bases and J shed 2 bases, with 9 bases lying between them.

V usage is TRBV7-2 and J usage is TRBJ1-4; 8 positions match TRBD1. Germline CDR1 SGHTA, CDR2 FQGNSA. The V segment lost 4 bases and the J segment 12 bases; nucleotides outside the gene matches: 7. The CDR3 length is 13 residues. Here the CDR3 reads CASSYRDRKQLFF. The CDR3 nucleotides read TGTGCCAGCAGCTACCGGGACAGGAAACAACTGTTTTTT.

In DNA form, the CDR3 reads TGTGCCAGCAGTTACATGGGAGGGACTGAAGCTTTCTTT. Translated, it gives CASSYMGGTEAFF. This chain links TRBV6-5 with TRBJ1-1; D uncertain. V shed 2 bases and J shed 5 bases, with 9 bases lying between them. In germline, CDR1 is MNHEY, CDR2 SVGAGI. The CDR3 spans 13 residues.

The sample holds many counts of this clonotype. The CDR3 DNA sequence: TGTGCCAGCAGTTTCGGTCAGCTCAATCAGCCCCAGCATTTT. This sequence encodes CASSFGQLNQPQHF. The chain carries TRBV12-3 or TRBV12-4 and TRBJ1-5; D call uncertain. Deletions cut 3 bases from V and 3 bases from J, with 9 bases between. This CDR3 has 14 amino acids.

This clonotype was observed many times. V is TRBV11-2 and J is TRBJ2-2; D is tentatively TRBD1 or TRBD2 (6 bases each). The CDR3 has 19 residues. The germline V and J ends were trimmed by 6 bases and 2 bases, with 25 bases remaining between them. Per germline, CDR1 SGHAT and CDR2 FQNNGV. DNA for the CDR3: TGTGCCAGCAGGGTCTTAGGGGCCCGGGGGCGTAGAAACACCGGGGAGCTGTTTTTT. Residues: CASRVLGARGRRNTGELFF.

There are a few counts of this clonotype. The V and J genes are TRBV24-1 and TRBJ2-5; 10 nucleotides align to TRBD2. V shed 7 bases, J shed 7 bases, and the junction held 5 bases outside the gene matches. CDR1 is KGHDR and CDR2 is SFDVKD in the germline V gene. The CDR3 has 13 residues. The CDR3 nucleotides are TGTGCCACCAGAGCGTCTAGCGGGGGGACCCAGTACTTC. As protein: CATRASSGGTQYF.

This clonotype was counted ten times or more. The chain has TRBV29-1 and TRBJ2-7, with 7 bases that match TRBD2. The CDR3 length is 13 residues. Unmatched junction bases numbered 5, after V lost 4 bases and J lost 2 bases. Germline V gene sequence: CDR1 SQVTM, CDR2 ANQGSEA. CDR3: CSVVGTITYEQYF. DNA of the CDR3: TGCAGCGTTGTTGGGACTATTACCTACGAGCAGTACTTC.

The chain has TRBV20-1 and TRBJ2-7, with 10 bases identical to TRBD1. The CDR3 length is 15 residues. Germline CDR1 reads DFQATT; CDR2 reads SNEGSKA (reference sequence). V dropped 0 bases and J dropped 5; count of bases not matched to a gene: 7. CDR3 in DNA: TGCAGTGCTAGAGAACCGGGGACAGGGGTCCACGAGCAGTACTTC. Translating it yields CSAREPGTGVHEQYF.

The rearrangement links TRBV30 to TRBJ2-7, with D tentatively TRBD2 (5 bases). The CDR3 consists of 18 residues. V was shortened by 2 bases and J by 1 base, with 24 bases between the two germline ends. Germline values: CDR1 GTSNPN, CDR2 SVGIG (reference sequence). The CDR3 protein is CAWSRYRGITASSYEQYF. CDR3 DNA sequence: TGTGCCTGGAGTCGTTATCGGGGAATAACTGCCTCATCCTACGAGCAGTACTTC. Variable domain in full (rest from reference TRBV30 and TRBJ2-7): SQTIHQWPATLVQPVGSPLSLECTVEGTSNPNLYWYRQAAGRGLQLLFYSVGIGQISSEVPQNLSASRPQDRQFILSSKKLLLSDSGFYLCAWSRYRGITASSYEQYFGPGTRLTVT.

In its sample, this clonotype was seen many times. The rearrangement uses TRBV28 and TRBJ1-5, with D perhaps matching TRBD1 (6 bases). V lost 6 bases, J lost 5 bases, and 17 bases lay in between. Germline V gene data show CDR1 as MDHEN and CDR2 as SYDVKM. This CDR3 comprises 15 residues. The CDR3, as DNA: TGTGCCAGCAGATTAGAGTGGGGGCAGTATCAGCCCCAGCATTTT. Translating gives CASRLEWGQYQPQHF.